The clone carrying this TCR beta chain appeared a few times. This sample was included in a study of blood T cells in healthy people across ages. Alongside a J-beta primer mix, a sample-barcoded 5' primer served in a second PCR lasting about 7 to 12 cycles. TCRdb reprocessed the 5' RACE reads with MiXCR, giving one entry per CDR3 protein. Among 800,000 to 950,000 distinct CDR3 sequences listed, roughly 28% were seen once. The V end lost 0 bases, the J end lost 4 bases, and 16 bases lay between the germline ends. This CDR3 comprises 17 residues. The germline gives CDR1 SGHTA, CDR2 FQGNSA. The sample was also reused in another study, on T cells of mothers and their children.

The chain combines TRBV7-2 with TRBJ2-1; tentative D call: TRBD2 (7 bases). The TCR originated in a woman in her forties in good health. The sample comprised blood. CDR3 bases: TGTGCCAGCAGCTTAGCTGGGGGCGGGAGTGGTTACAATGAGCAGTTCTTC. Its protein is CASSLAGGGSGYNEQFF.